The next 28 T cell receptor beta chains were all read from a single sample in a study of tumor T cells in aggressive B-cell lymphoma. Sequencing was performed with immunoSEQ multiplex PCR; in TCRdb, only in-frame clones are kept and a portion is missing. The sample consists of 10,000 or so clones, approximately 85% of them appearing once. The specimen was tumor tissue. These receptors came from an adult with diffuse large B cell lymphoma.

The chain combines TRBV9 with TRBJ1-2; 12 bases line up with TRBD1. The J segment lost 1 base and the V segment lost 3 bases, leaving 7 bases of the junction unmatched. This CDR3 has 17 amino acids. In germline, CDR1 is SGDLS, CDR2 YYNGEE. In DNA, the CDR3 is TGTGCCAGCAGCGCAGACGGGACAGGGGGCTTTAACTATGGCTACACCTTC. This sequence encodes CASSADGTGGFNYGYTF.

With regard to this clone: Its ends do not fully match the called genes, so a read error is possible. This same CDR3 is encoded by further DNA sequences in the sample. The chain couples TRBV7-9 to TRBJ1-1, with D unresolved. The CDR3 runs to 15 residues. The germline V gene encodes CDR1 SEHNR and CDR2 FQNEAQ (reference sequence). Written as DNA, the CDR3 is TGTGCCAGCAGCTTAGGATTGGCCAGGAACACTGAAGCCTTCTTT. Its translation is CASSLGLARNTEAFF.

The sample holds one count of this clone. V usage is TRBV9 and J usage is TRBJ1-1, with D possibly matching TRBD1 (6 bases). Trimming stripped 4 bases from V and 4 bases from J, with 11 bases between. The CDR3 loop spans 13 amino acids. From germline, CDR1 is SGDLS and CDR2 YYNGEE. CDR3 sequence: CASSKGHVTEAFF. CDR3 DNA sequence: TGTGCCAGCAGCAAGGGACACGTCACTGAAGCTTTCTTT.

The chain recombines TRBV25-1 with TRBJ2-3, with 8 positions matching TRBD1. CDR1 is MGHDK and CDR2 is SYGVNS in the germline V gene. This CDR3 has 15 residues. V was clipped by 1 base and J by 5 bases; unmatched bases: 5. CDR3 nucleotides: TGTGCCAGCAGTGAATCGGGGACAGGTAGAGATACGCAGTATTTT. This codes for CASSESGTGRDTQYF.

The chain joins TRBV29-1 to TRBJ2-7; TRBD1 might be the D (6 bases). The ends were cut back, 0 bases at V and 3 bases at J, with 9 bases in the middle. Germline CDR1 SQVTM, CDR2 ANQGSEA. This CDR3 is built from 13 residues. In DNA, the CDR3 is TGCAGCGTTGAAGATCTACAGGGCTACGAGCAGTACTTC. Translation gives CSVEDLQGYEQYF.

The chain employs TRBV15 and TRBJ2-7; TRBD1 matches 9 bases. This CDR3 contains 14 residues. Germline lookup yields CDR1 LNHNV and CDR2 YYDKDF (reference sequence). After removal of 3 bases from V and 6 bases from J, the junction contained 6 bases not matched to a gene. The CDR3 here is CATSRGDRVSEQYF. DNA of the CDR3: TGTGCCACCAGCAGGGGGGACAGGGTCAGCGAGCAGTACTTC.

The J gene is TRBJ2-7, the V gene TRBV14; TRBD1 aligns across 8 bases. CDR3 length: 15 amino acids. Germline V gene sequence: CDR1 SGHDN, CDR2 FVKESK. V gave up 1 base and J gave up 6 bases; unmatched junction bases: 8. In DNA, the CDR3 is TGTGCCAGCAGCCAAGTTCGGACAGGGTGGGGCGAGCAGTACTTC. Protein product: CASSQVRTGWGEQYF.

The chain has TRBV15 and TRBJ2-7, with 13 bases identical to TRBD2. Germline CDR1 reads LNHNV; CDR2 reads YYDKDF (reference sequence). Trimming at V came to 3 bases and at J to 6 bases, leaving 8 bases not matched to a gene. CDR3 length: 16 amino acids. This CDR3 is CATSRRTSGSSFEQYF. The CDR3 DNA sequence: TGTGCCACCAGCAGGCGGACTAGCGGGAGTTCGTTCGAGCAGTACTTC.

Note on this clone: At the DNA level, this CDR3 is encoded by other sequences in the same sample as well. The V and J genes are TRBV2 and TRBJ1-4; 7 bases match TRBD1. V lost 4 bases and J lost 0; bases outside the gene matches: 2. CDR3 length equals 15 residues. CDR1 and CDR2 (germline): SNHLY, FYNNEI. CDR3 sequence (DNA): TGTGCCAGCAGTGCAGGACAGGCAACTAATGAAAAACTGTTTTTT. This translates into CASSAGQATNEKLFF.

This chain joins TRBV5-1 and TRBJ2-2; no reliable D call. The CDR3 extends over 13 amino acids. The germline V gene has CDR1 SGHRS and CDR2 YFSETQ. Trimming took off 4 bases at V and 2 bases at J, with 6 bases between the two ends. CDR3 amino acids: CASSLPNTGELFF. The CDR3 region has the DNA TGCGCCAGCAGCCTTCCCAACACCGGGGAGCTGTTTTTT.

The V gene is TRBV15, the J gene TRBJ2-6; 7 bases agree with TRBD2. The germline V gene has CDR1 LNHNV and CDR2 YYDKDF (reference sequence). V was clipped by 3 bases and J by 0 bases; unmatched bases: 8. The CDR3 runs 18 residues. The CDR3, as DNA: TGTGCCACCAGCAGCACCCGCGGGAGTCTCTCTGGGGCCAACGTCCTGACTTTC. Protein: CATSSTRGSLSGANVLTF.

This chain uses TRBV5-8 with TRBJ2-1; 7 bases are a match to TRBD2. Trimming cost V 1 base and J 5 bases; bases outside gene matches: 6. This CDR3 is built from 15 residues. From germline, CDR1 is SGHTS and CDR2 YDEGEE. The CDR3 reads CASSLNPSGDNEQFF. CDR3 coding DNA: TGTGCCAGCAGCTTGAACCCTAGCGGAGACAATGAGCAGTTCTTC.

Comments on this clone: Other DNA variants within this sample encode the same CDR3. This chain joins TRBV7-8 and TRBJ2-2, with 8 bases fitting TRBD2. CDR1 and CDR2 from the germline V gene are SGHVS and FQNEAQ. The CDR3 has 15 amino acids. The V segment lost 5 bases and the J segment 7 bases; nucleotides outside the gene matches: 9. This CDR3 reads CASSPEREFFGELFF. CDR3 nucleotides: TGTGCCAGCAGCCCGGAGCGGGAGTTTTTCGGGGAGCTGTTTTTT.

There are a few counts of this clone. CDR3 protein: CASSLDPGSNAQYF. The CDR3 DNA follows: TGCGCCAGCAGCTTGGATCCTGGGAGCAACGCGCAGTATTTT. The chain has TRBV5-1 and TRBJ2-3; TRBD2 might be the D (5 bases). The CDR3 has 14 amino acids. Germline assignment: CDR1 SGHRS and CDR2 YFSETQ. V lost 0 bases and J 10 bases, leaving 15 bases between the germline ends.

J is TRBJ1-2 and V is TRBV28, with D uncertain. The CDR3 is made up of 14 amino acids. Per germline, CDR1 MDHEN and CDR2 SYDVKM. V was cut by 6 bases and J by 6 bases, with 17 bases left in between. CDR3 sequence: CASSTQWSQHGYTF. Here the CDR3 DNA reads TGTGCCAGCAGCACTCAGTGGAGTCAACATGGCTACACCTTC.

V and J are TRBV9 and TRBJ2-2; TRBD1 is a possible D gene (6 bases). CDR1 is SGDLS and CDR2 is YYNGEE in the germline V gene. The CDR3 is 18 residues long. Trimming left V 3 bases short and J 4 bases short, with 22 bases between. The CDR3, as DNA: TGTGCCAGCAGCGATAAGGGGGAGACCCGTTCCTTCACCGGGGAGCTGTTTTTT. It yields the protein CASSDKGETRSFTGELFF.

V is TRBV27 and J is TRBJ2-7, with 7 bases aligning to TRBD2. This CDR3 is built from 15 residues. Trimming removed 2 bases from V and 2 bases from J; junction bases left unmatched: 6. Germline V gene lookup returns CDR1 MNHEY and CDR2 SMNVEV (reference sequence). The CDR3 is CASSLRRESPYEQYF. As DNA, the CDR3 is TGTGCCAGCAGTTTAAGGCGGGAGTCACCCTACGAGCAGTACTTC.

This clone was recorded once. V is TRBV28 and J is TRBJ2-7; 10 nucleotides line up with TRBD1. Germline-derived CDR1 and CDR2 are MDHEN and SYDVKM. Trimming removed 1 base from V and 1 base from J; junction bases left unmatched: 10. The CDR3 is made up of 18 amino acids. CDR3 residues: CASSLFVVRGQGSYEQYF. CDR3 DNA: TGTGCCAGCAGTTTATTTGTGGTGAGGGGACAGGGGTCCTACGAGCAGTACTTC.

V and J are TRBV7-2 and TRBJ2-1; 12 nucleotides match TRBD2. From germline, CDR1 is SGHTA and CDR2 FQGNSA. With V trimmed by 5 bases and J by 10 bases, 6 bases remained unmatched. This CDR3 has 14 amino acids. The chain's CDR3 is CASSPSGGVTEQFF. Here the CDR3 DNA reads TGTGCCAGCAGCCCTAGCGGGGGGGTTACGGAGCAGTTCTTC.

In this sample, this clone turned up once. V and J are TRBV2 and TRBJ2-3; tentative D call: TRBD1 (7 bases). Germline assignment: CDR1 SNHLY and CDR2 FYNNEI. The CDR3 loop spans 15 amino acids. V was pared by 2 bases and J by 4 bases, with 13 bases between. CDR3 nucleotide sequence: TGTGCCAGCAGTGAATGGGGACAGCGGGCAGATACGCAGTATTTT. This encodes CASSEWGQRADTQYF.

This clone was seen once. The chain carries TRBV2 and TRBJ2-3, with D possibly being TRBD1 (5 bases). Germline V gives CDR1 SNHLY, CDR2 FYNNEI. The CDR3 sequence is 14 residues long. V dropped 6 bases and J dropped 1 base, with 11 bases sitting between them. CDR3 in DNA: TGTGCCAGCAGAGGGGCCCGGCGCACAGATACGCAGTATTTT. It codes for CASRGARRTDTQYF.

The chain couples TRBV27 to TRBJ1-1; TRBD1 aligns across 7 bases. Germline V gene lookup returns CDR1 MNHEY and CDR2 SMNVEV (reference sequence). CDR3 length: 16 residues. The V and J ends lost 6 bases and 4 bases, in that order; junction bases with no gene match: 14. This chain's CDR3 is CASSRQGTMKGTEAFF. CDR3 DNA: TGTGCCAGCAGCCGACAGGGTACAATGAAGGGCACTGAAGCTTTCTTT.

Concerning this clone itself: Compared with germline, one end of the junction differs, possibly owing to a read error. V is TRBV9 and J is TRBJ2-6; tentatively, D is TRBD1 (6 bases). Germline assignment: CDR1 SGDLS and CDR2 YYNGEE. The CDR3 spans 15 residues. CDR3 DNA: TGTGTCAGCAGCCCAGGGGTAAATGGGGCCAACGTCCTGACTTTC. This gives the protein CVSSPGVNGANVLTF. The full variable domain, rest sourced from reference TRBV9 and TRBJ2-6, is DSGVTQTPKHLITATGQRVTLRCSPRSGDLSVYWYQQSLDQGLQFLIQYYNGEERAKGNILERFSAQQFPDLHSELNLSSLELGDSALYFCVSSPGVNGANVLTFGAGSRLTVL.

V usage is TRBV5-4 and J usage is TRBJ2-5; 8 bases align to TRBD1. Germline V gene data show CDR1 as SGHNT and CDR2 as YYREEE (reference sequence). The CDR3 runs 13 residues. V was pared by 4 bases and J by 7 bases, with 6 bases of the junction left unmatched. The CDR3 nucleotides read TGTGCCAGCAGCGGCGGGACAGGACCGACCCAGTACTTC. Its translation is CASSGGTGPTQYF.

The genes are TRBV6-9 and TRBJ2-2; 8 bases agree with TRBD2. The CDR3 spans 16 residues. J was trimmed by 7 bases and V by 5 bases; bases with no gene match: 12. Germline CDR1 is MNHGY and CDR2 is SVAAGI. The CDR3 reads CASSRLARESFGELFF. The CDR3 DNA sequence: TGTGCCAGCAGTCGACTAGCGCGGGAGAGTTTCGGGGAGCTGTTTTTT.

V is TRBV9 and J is TRBJ2-5; D call uncertain. The closer fit of TRBJ2-7 to the DNA end suggests the J call may be wrong. Looked up from germline, CDR1 is SGDLS and CDR2 is YYNGEE. The CDR3 runs 15 residues. The CDR3 reads CASTPGAAAAYEQYF. CDR3 in DNA: TGTGCCAGCACCCCCGGCGCGGCGGCCGCCTACGAGCAGTACTTC.

In this sample, this clone turned up once. The CDR3 DNA follows: TGTGCCAGTAGTTTCGGGACAGTGGGAAGTGGGCCCCAGCATTTT. Translation: CASSFGTVGSGPQHF. The rearrangement uses TRBV19 and TRBJ1-5; TRBD1 agrees at 7 bases. Germline CDR1 is LNHDA and CDR2 is SQIVND (reference sequence). J was trimmed by 9 bases and V by 5 bases; bases with no gene match: 13. CDR3 size: 15 residues.

This clone is a singleton in its sample. The same CDR3 is also encoded by other DNA sequences in this sample. The V gene is TRBV5-6, the J gene TRBJ1-2; 7 nucleotides match TRBD1. Trimming at V came to 4 bases and at J to 4 bases, leaving 13 bases not matched to a gene. CDR1 is SGHDT, CDR2 YYEEEE, per germline. CDR3 length: 16 amino acids. The CDR3 reads CASSPIDRALSYGYTF. The CDR3, as DNA: TGTGCCAGCAGCCCTATCGACAGGGCTTTAAGCTATGGCTACACCTTC.